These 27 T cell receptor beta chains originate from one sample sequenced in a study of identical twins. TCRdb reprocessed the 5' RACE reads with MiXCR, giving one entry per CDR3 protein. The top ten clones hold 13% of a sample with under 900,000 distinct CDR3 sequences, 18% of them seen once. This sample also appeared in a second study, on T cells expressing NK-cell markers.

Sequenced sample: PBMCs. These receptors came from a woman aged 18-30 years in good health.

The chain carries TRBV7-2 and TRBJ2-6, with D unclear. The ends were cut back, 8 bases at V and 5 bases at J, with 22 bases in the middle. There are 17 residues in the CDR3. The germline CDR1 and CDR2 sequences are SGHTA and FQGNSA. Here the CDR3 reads CASEPESHTLWANVLTF. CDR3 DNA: TGTGCCAGCGAACCGGAAAGTCACACCCTCTGGGCCAACGTCCTGACTTTC.

This CDR3 reads CATTLIGTVDNEQFF. The CDR3 DNA reads as TGTGCCACCACTCTGATCGGGACAGTTGACAATGAGCAGTTCTTC. The chain has TRBV27 and TRBJ2-1; 7 bases align to TRBD1. V trimming: 10 bases; J trimming: 5 bases; junction bases outside the gene matches: 14. CDR1 and CDR2 from the germline V gene are MNHEY and SMNVEV (reference sequence). CDR3 length equals 15 residues.

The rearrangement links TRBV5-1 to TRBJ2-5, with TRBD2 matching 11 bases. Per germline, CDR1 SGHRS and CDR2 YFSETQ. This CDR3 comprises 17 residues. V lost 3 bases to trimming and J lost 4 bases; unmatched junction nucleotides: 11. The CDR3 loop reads CASSWGIAGGPSETQYF. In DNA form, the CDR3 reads TGCGCCAGCAGCTGGGGTATAGCGGGAGGGCCATCAGAGACCCAGTACTTC.

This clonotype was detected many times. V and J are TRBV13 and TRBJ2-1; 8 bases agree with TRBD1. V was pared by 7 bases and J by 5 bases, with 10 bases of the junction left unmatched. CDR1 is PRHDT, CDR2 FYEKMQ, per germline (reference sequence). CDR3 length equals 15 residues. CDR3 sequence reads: CASKASLGQDNEQFF. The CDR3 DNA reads TGTGCCAGCAAGGCTTCATTGGGACAGGACAATGAGCAGTTCTTC.

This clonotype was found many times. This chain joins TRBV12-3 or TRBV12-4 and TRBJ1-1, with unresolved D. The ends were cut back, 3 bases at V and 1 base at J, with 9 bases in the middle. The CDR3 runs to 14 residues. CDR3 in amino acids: CASSFGVANTEAFF. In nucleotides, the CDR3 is TGTGCCAGCAGTTTCGGTGTTGCGAACACTGAAGCTTTCTTT.

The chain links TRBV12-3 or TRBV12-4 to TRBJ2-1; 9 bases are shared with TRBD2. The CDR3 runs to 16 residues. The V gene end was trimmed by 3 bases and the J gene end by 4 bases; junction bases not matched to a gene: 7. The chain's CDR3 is CASSFLAGPGYNEQFF. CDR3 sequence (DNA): TGTGCCAGCAGTTTCCTAGCGGGACCGGGGTACAATGAGCAGTTCTTC.

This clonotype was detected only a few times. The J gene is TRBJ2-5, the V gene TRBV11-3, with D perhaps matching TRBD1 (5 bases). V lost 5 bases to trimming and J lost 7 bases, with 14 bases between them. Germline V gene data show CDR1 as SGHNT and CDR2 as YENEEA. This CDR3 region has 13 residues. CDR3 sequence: CASSQGIGSTQYF. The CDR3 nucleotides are TGTGCCAGCAGCCAGGGCATCGGATCGACCCAGTACTTC.

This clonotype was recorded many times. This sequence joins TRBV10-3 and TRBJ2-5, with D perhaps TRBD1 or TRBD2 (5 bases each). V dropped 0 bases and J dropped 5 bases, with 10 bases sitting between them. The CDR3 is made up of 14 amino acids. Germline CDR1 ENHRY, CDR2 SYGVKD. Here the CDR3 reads CAISESTGTETQYF. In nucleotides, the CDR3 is TGTGCCATCAGTGAGTCGACGGGGACGGAGACCCAGTACTTC.

CDR3 loop: CASSPRTSGRLTSYNEQFF. Written as DNA, the CDR3 is TGTGCCAGCAGTCCTCGGACTAGCGGAAGGTTGACCTCCTACAATGAGCAGTTCTTC. This chain uses TRBV3-1 with TRBJ2-1; 10 bases are a match to TRBD2. V shed 6 bases and J 0 bases; nucleotides not matched to a gene: 14. CDR1 is LGHDT and CDR2 is YNNKEL in the germline V gene (reference sequence). This CDR3 contains 19 residues.

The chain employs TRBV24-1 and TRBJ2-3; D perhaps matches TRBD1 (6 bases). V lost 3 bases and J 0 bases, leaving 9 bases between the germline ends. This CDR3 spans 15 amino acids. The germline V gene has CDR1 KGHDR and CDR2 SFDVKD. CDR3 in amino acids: CATSDPGQSTDTQYF. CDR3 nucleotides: TGTGCCACCAGTGATCCGGGACAAAGCACAGATACGCAGTATTTT.

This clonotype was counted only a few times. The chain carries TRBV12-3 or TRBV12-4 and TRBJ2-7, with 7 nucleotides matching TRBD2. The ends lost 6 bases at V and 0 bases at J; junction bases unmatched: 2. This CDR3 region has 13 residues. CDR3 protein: CASSGDYSYEQYF. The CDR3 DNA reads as TGTGCCAGCAGCGGGGACTACTCCTACGAGCAGTACTTC.

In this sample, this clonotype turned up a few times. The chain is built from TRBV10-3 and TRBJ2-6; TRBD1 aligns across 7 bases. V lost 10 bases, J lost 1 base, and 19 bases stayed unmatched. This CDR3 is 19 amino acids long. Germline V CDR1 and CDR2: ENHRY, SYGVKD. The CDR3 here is CATDNAGGQGRSGANVLTF. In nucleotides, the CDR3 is TGTGCCACCGACAACGCAGGGGGACAAGGCAGATCTGGGGCCAACGTCCTGACTTTC.

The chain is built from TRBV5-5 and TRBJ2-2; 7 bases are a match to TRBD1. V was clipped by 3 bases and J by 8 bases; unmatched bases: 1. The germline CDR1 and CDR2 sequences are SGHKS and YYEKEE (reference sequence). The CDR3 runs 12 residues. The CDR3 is CASSWDSGELFF. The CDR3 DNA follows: TGTGCCAGCAGCTGGGACAGTGGGGAGCTGTTTTTT.

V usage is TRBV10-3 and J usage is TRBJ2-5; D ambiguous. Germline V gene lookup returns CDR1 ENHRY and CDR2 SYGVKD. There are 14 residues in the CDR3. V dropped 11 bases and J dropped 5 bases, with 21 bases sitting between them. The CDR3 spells CAPRENKPNETQYF. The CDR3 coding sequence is TGTGCCCCAAGAGAAAATAAGCCGAATGAGACCCAGTACTTC.

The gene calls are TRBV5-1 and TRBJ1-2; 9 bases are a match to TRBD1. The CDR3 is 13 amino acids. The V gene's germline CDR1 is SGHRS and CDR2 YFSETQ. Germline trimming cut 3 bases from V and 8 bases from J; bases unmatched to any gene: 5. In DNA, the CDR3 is TGCGCCAGCAGCTGGAGGACAGGGGACGGCTACACCTTC. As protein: CASSWRTGDGYTF.

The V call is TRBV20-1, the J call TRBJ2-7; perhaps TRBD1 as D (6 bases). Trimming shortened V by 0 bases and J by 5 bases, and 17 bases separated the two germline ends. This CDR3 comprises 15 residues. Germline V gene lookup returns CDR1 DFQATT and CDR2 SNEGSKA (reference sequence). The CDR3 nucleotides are TGCAGTGCTAGAGACCTTAGGGGGAGCACCGACGAGCAGTACTTC. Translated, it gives CSARDLRGSTDEQYF.

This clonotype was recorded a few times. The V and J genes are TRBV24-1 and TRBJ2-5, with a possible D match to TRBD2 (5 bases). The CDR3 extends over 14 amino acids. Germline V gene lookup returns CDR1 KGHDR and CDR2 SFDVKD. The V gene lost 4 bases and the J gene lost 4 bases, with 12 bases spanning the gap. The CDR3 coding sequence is TGTGCCACCAGTGACCCGCTAGGAGGAGAGACCCAGTACTTC. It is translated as CATSDPLGGETQYF.

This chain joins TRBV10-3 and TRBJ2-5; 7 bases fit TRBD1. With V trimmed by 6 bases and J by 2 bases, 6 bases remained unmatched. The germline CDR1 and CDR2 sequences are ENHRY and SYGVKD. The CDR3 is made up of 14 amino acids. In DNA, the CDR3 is TGTGCCATCAGCAGACCGGGACAGCAAGAGACCCAGTACTTC. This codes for CAISRPGQQETQYF.

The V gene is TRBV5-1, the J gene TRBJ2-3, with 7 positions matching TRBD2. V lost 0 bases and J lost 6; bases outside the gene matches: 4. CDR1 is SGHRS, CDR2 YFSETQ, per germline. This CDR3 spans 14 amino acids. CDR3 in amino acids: CASSLDGRSDTQYF. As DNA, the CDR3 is TGCGCCAGCAGCTTGGACGGGAGGTCGGATACGCAGTATTTT.

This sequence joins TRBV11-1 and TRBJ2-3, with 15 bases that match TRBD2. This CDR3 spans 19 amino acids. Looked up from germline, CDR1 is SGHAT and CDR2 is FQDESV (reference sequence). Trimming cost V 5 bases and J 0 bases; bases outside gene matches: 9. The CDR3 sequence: CASSHGGLAGGHSTDTQYF. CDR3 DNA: TGTGCCAGCAGCCACGGGGGACTAGCGGGAGGACATAGCACAGATACGCAGTATTTT. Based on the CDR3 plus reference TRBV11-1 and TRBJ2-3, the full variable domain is EAEVAQSPRYKITEKSQAVAFWCDPISGHATLYWYRQILGQGPELLVQFQDESVVDDSQLPKDRFSAERLKGVDSTLKIQPAELGDSAMYLCASSHGGLAGGHSTDTQYFGPGTRLTVL.

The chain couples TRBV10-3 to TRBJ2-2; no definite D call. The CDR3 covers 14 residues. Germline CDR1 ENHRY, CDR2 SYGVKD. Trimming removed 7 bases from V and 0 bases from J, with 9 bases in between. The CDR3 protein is CAIMSTPNTGELFF. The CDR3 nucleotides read TGTGCCATCATGAGTACACCGAACACCGGGGAGCTGTTTTTT.

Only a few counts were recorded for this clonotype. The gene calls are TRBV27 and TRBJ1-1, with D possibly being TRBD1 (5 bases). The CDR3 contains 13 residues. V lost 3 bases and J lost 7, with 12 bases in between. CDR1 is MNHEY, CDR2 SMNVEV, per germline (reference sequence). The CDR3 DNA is TGTGCCAGCAGTTTGACGCAGGGTTATGAAGCTTTCTTT. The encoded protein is CASSLTQGYEAFF.

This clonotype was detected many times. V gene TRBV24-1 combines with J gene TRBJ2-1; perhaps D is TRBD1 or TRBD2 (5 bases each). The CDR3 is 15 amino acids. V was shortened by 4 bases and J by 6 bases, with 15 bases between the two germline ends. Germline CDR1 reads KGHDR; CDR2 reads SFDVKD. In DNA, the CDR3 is TGTGCCACCAGTGAGAGCCGGGACGTACGCAATGAGCAGTTCTTC. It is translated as CATSESRDVRNEQFF.

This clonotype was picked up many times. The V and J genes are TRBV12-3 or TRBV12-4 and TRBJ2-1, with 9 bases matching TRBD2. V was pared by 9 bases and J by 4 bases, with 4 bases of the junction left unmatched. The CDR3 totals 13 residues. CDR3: CASSSGVYNEQFF. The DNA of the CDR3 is TGTGCCAGTTCTAGCGGGGTATACAATGAGCAGTTCTTC.

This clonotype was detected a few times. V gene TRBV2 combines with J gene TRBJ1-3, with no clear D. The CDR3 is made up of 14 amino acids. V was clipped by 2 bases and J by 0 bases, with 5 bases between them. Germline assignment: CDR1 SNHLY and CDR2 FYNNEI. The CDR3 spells CASSETASGNTIYF. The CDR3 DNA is TGTGCCAGCAGTGAAACGGCCTCTGGAAACACCATATATTTT.

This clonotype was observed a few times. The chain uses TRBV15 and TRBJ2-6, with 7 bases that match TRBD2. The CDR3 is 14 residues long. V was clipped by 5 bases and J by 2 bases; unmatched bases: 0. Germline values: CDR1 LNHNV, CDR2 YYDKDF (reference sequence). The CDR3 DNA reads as TGTGCCACCAGCGGGACTACTGGGGCCAACGTCCTGACTTTC. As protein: CATSGTTGANVLTF.

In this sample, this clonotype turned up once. Written as DNA, the CDR3 is TGTGCCAGCAGCCAAGGTGGGGGGTGGTGGGGCGATGAGCAGTTCTTC. Translation: CASSQGGGWWGDEQFF. The rearrangement uses TRBV14 and TRBJ2-1; weak D call: TRBD2 (6 bases). The length of the CDR3 is 16 residues. V was shortened by 1 base and J by 8 bases, with 18 bases between the two germline ends. From germline, CDR1 is SGHDN and CDR2 FVKESK. Full variable domain (outside the CDR3, taken from reference TRBV14 and TRBJ2-1): EAGVTQFPSHSVIEKGQTVTLRCDPISGHDNLYWYRRVMGKEIKFLLHFVKESKQDESGMPNNRFLAERTGGTYSTLKVQPAELEDSGVYFCASSQGGGWWGDEQFFGPGTRLTVL.